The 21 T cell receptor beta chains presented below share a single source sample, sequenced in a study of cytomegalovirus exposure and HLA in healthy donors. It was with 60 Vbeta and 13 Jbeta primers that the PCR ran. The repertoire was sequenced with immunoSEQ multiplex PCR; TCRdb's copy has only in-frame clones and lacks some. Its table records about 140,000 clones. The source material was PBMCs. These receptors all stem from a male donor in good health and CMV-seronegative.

CDR3 residues: CASSLEKGYEQFF. In DNA form, the CDR3 reads TGTGCCAGCAGCTTGGAAAAGGGGTATGAGCAGTTCTTC. The chain has TRBV5-5 and TRBJ2-1, with D perhaps TRBD1 (5 bases). The V end was cut by 0 bases, the J end by 8 bases, with 9 bases between. CDR3 length equals 13 residues. CDR1 is SGHKS and CDR2 is YYEKEE in the germline V gene (reference sequence).

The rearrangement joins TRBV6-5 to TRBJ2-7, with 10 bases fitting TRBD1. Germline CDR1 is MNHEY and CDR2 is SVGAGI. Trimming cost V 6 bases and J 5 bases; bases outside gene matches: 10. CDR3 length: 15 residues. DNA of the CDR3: TGTGCCAGCAGAGCCTGGGACAGGGGTCAGGACGAGCAGTACTTC. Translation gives CASRAWDRGQDEQYF.

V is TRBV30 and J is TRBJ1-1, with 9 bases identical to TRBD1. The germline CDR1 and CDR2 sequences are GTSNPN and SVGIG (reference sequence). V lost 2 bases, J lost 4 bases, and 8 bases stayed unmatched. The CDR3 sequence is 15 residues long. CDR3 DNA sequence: TGTGCCTGGAGTCCGAGACAGGGGGTTTTCACTGAAGCTTTCTTT. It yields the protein CAWSPRQGVFTEAFF. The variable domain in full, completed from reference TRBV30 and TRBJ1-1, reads SQTIHQWPATLVQPVGSPLSLECTVEGTSNPNLYWYRQAAGRGLQLLFYSVGIGQISSEVPQNLSASRPQDRQFILSSKKLLLSDSGFYLCAWSPRQGVFTEAFFGQGTRLTVV.

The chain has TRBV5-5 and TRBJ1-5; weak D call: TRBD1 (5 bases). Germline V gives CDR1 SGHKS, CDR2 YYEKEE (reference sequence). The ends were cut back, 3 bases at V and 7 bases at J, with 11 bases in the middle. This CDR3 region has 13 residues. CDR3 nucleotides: TGTGCCAGCAGCTCGGACAACCACCAGCCCCAGCATTTT. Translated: CASSSDNHQPQHF.

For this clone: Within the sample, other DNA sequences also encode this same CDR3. CDR3 bases: TGTGCCAGCTCACCTCTCCAAGAGACCCAGTACTTC. Protein sequence: CASSPLQETQYF. The gene calls are TRBV18 and TRBJ2-5; D is uncertain. CDR1 and CDR2 from the germline V gene are KGHSH and LQKENI. Between the trimmed V and J ends, which lost 3 bases and 1 base, there was a span of 3 bases. CDR3 size: 12 residues.

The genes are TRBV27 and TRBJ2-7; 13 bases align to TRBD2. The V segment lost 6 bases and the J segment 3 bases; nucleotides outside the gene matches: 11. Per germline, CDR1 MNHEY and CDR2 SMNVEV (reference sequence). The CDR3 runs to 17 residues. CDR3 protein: CASRTTSGGLFIYEQYF. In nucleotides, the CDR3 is TGTGCCAGCAGGACGACTAGCGGGGGGCTTTTCATCTACGAGCAGTACTTC.

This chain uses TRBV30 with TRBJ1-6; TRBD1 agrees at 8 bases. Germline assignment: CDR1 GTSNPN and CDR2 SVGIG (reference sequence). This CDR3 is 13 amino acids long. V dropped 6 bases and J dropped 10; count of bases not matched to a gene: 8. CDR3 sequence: CACTGQGLSPLHF. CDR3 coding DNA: TGTGCCTGTACAGGACAGGGATTATCACCCCTCCACTTT.

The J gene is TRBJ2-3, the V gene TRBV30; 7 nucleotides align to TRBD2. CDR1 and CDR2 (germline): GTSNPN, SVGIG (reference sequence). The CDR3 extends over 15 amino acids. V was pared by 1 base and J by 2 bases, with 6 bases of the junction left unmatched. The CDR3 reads CAWSGRREFTDTQYF. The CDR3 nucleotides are TGTGCCTGGAGTGGTCGGCGGGAGTTCACAGATACGCAGTATTTT.

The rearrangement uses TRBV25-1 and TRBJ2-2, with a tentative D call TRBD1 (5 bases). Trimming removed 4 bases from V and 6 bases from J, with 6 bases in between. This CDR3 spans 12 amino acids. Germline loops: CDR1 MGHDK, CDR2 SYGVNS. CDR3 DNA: TGTGCCAGCAGTGGGGGCGCCGGGGAGCTGTTTTTT. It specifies CASSGGAGELFF.

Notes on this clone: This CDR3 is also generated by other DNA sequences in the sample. The CDR3 is CASSLDRDYGYTF. The CDR3 DNA reads TGTGCCAGCAGCTTAGACAGGGACTATGGCTACACCTTC. The chain recombines TRBV7-8 with TRBJ1-2; D perhaps matches TRBD1 (6 bases). This CDR3 comprises 13 residues. V lost 1 base to trimming and J lost 3 bases, with 6 bases between them. The germline CDR1 and CDR2 sequences are SGHVS and FQNEAQ.

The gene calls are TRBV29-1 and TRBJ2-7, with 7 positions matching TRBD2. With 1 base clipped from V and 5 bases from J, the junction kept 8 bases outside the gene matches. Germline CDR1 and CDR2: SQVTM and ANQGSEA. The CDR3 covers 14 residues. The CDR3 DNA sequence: TGCAGCGTTGAAGGGGTGGGAGGGCCTAACGAGCAGTACTTC. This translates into CSVEGVGGPNEQYF.

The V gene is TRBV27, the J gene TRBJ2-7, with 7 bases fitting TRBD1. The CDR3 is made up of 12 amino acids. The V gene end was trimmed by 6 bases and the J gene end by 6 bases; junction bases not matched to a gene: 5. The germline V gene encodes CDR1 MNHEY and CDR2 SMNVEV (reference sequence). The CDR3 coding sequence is TGTGCCAGCAGCCTACAGGGGACCGAGCAGTACTTC. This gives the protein CASSLQGTEQYF.

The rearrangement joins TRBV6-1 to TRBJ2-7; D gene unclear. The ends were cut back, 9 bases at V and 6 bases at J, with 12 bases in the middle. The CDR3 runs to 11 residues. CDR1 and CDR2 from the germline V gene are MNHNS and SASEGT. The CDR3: CASLLVGEQYF. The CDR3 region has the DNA TGTGCCAGTCTCCTGGTCGGCGAGCAGTACTTC.

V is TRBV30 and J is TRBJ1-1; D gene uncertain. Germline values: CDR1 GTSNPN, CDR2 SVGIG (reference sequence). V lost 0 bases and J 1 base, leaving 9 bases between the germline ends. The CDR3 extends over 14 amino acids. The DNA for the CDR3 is TGTGCCTGGAGTGTACCACCCGGGAACACTGAAGCTTTCTTT. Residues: CAWSVPPGNTEAFF.

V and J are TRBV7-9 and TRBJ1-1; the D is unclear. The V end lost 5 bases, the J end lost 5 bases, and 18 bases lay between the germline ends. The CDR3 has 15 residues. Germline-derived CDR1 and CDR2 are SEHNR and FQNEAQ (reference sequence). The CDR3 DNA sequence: TGTGCCAGCAGCCCGGTGCAGGTTCGTGGGACTGAAGCTTTCTTT. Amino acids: CASSPVQVRGTEAFF.

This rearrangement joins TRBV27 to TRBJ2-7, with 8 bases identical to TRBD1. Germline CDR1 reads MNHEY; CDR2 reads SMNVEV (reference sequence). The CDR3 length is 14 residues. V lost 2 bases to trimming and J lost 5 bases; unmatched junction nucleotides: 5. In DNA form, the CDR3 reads TGTGCCAGCAGTTTACGGACAGGGTCCCACGAGCAGTACTTC. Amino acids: CASSLRTGSHEQYF.

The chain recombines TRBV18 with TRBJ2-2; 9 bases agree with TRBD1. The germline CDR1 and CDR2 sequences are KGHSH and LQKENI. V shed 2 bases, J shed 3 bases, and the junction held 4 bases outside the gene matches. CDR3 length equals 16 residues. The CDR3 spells CASSPGDRVDTGELFF. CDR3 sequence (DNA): TGTGCCAGCTCACCAGGGGACAGGGTTGACACCGGGGAGCTGTTTTTT.

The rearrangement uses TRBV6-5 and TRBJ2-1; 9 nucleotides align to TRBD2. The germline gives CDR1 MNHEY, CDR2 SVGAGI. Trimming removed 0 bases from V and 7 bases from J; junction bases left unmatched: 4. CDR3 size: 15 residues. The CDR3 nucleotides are TGTGCCAGCAGTTACTCCGCGGGGGGGCAAAATGAGCAGTTCTTC. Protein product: CASSYSAGGQNEQFF.

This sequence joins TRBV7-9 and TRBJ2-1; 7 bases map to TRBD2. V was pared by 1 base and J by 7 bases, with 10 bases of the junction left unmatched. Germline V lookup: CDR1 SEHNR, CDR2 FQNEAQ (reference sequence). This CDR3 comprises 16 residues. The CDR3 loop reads CASSLDGLAASNEQFF. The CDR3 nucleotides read TGTGCCAGCAGCTTAGACGGTCTAGCGGCCTCTAATGAGCAGTTCTTC.

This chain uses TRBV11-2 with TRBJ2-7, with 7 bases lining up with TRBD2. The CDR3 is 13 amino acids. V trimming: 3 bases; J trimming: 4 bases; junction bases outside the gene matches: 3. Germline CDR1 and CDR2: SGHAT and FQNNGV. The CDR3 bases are TGTGCCAGCAGCTTCGGCGGGAGATACGAGCAGTACTTC. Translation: CASSFGGRYEQYF.

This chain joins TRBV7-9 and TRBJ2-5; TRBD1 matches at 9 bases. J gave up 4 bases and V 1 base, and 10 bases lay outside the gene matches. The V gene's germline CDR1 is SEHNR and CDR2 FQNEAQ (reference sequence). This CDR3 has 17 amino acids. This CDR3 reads CASSLDRGRLKGETQYF. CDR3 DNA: TGTGCCAGCAGCTTAGACAGGGGGCGGCTTAAGGGAGAGACCCAGTACTTC.